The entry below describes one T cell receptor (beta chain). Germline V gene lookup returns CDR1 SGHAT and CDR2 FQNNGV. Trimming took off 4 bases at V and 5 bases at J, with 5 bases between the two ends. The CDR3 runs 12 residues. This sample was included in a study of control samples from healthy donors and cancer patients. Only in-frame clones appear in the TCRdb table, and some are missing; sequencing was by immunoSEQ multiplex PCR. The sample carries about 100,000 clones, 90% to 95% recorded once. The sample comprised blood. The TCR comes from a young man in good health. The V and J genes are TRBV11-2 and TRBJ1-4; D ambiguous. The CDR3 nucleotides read TGTGCCAGCAGCTCCTTGAATGAAAAACTGTTTTTT. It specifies CASSSLNEKLFF.